This TCR beta chain appears in the sequencing data of a study of OX40 agonist ivuxolimab in advanced cancers. Generated by immunoSEQ multiplex PCR, the TCRdb table keeps only in-frame clones and is missing some. The sample holds around 67,000 clones; nearly 90% are singletons and the top ten take approximately 1.3%. Comments on this clone: Its specificity is not known.

Study observations and caveats: Expanded clones tended on average to be more numerous among CD8+ T cells than CD4+. Both blood CD4+ and CD8+ T cells showed clonal growth by week 6 at 0.1 to 3.0 mg/kg.

CDR1 is SGHTA, CDR2 FQGNSA, per germline. CDR3 size: 14 residues. V lost 1 base and J lost 4; bases outside the gene matches: 4. J is TRBJ2-7 and V is TRBV7-2; TRBD1 agrees at 7 bases. Sequenced here: CD4+ or CD8+ T cells sorted from blood, sampled in a trial of the OX40 agonist ivuxolimab. This clonotype was obtained from an adult with an advanced solid tumor such as melanoma, head and neck, liver or kidney cancer. The CDR3 sequence is CASSLDRGPYEQYF. The CDR3 nucleotides read TGTGCCAGCAGCTTAGACAGGGGTCCGTACGAGCAGTACTTC.